This T cell receptor beta chain was captured in a study of T cell changes during pregnancy in multiple sclerosis. Germline CDR1 reads SGHVS; CDR2 reads FQNEAQ. The CDR3 has 13 amino acids. V was pared by 2 bases and J by 5 bases, with 2 bases of the junction left unmatched. This clone was recorded once. The assay was immunoSEQ multiplex PCR, and TCRdb's table has in-frame clones only and misses some. The sample yields some 89,000 clones, roughly 93% seen once. This sequence joins TRBV7-8 and TRBJ1-1; 7 bases match TRBD1. The material sequenced was peripheral blood, taken in the third trimester of pregnancy. This TCR came from a female donor with multiple sclerosis, enrolled in a pregnancy study. The CDR3 DNA is TGTGCCAGCAGCTTACTGACAGGGACTGAAGCTTTCTTT. The encoded protein is CASSLLTGTEAFF. The full variable domain, completed using reference TRBV7-8 and TRBJ1-1, is GAGVSQSPRYKVAKRGQDVALRCDPISGHVSLFWYQQALGQGPEFLTYFQNEAQLDKSGLPSDRFFAERPEGSVSTLKIQRTQQEDSAVYLCASSLLTGTEAFFGQGTRLTVV.